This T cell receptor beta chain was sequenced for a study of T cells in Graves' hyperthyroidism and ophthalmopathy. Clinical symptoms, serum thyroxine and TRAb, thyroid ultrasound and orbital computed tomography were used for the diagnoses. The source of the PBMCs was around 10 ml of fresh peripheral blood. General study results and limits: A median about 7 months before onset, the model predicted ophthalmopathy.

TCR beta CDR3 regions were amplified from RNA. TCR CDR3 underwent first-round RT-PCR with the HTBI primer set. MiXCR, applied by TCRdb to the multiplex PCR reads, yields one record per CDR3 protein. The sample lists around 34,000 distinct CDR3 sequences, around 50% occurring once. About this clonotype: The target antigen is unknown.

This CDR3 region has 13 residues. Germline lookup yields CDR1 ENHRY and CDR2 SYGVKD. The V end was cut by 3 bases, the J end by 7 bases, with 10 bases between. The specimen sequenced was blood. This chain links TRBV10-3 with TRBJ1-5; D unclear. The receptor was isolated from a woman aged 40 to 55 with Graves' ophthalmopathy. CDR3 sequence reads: CAISDREGQPQHF. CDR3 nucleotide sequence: TGTGCCATCAGTGATAGGGAAGGCCAGCCCCAGCATTTT.